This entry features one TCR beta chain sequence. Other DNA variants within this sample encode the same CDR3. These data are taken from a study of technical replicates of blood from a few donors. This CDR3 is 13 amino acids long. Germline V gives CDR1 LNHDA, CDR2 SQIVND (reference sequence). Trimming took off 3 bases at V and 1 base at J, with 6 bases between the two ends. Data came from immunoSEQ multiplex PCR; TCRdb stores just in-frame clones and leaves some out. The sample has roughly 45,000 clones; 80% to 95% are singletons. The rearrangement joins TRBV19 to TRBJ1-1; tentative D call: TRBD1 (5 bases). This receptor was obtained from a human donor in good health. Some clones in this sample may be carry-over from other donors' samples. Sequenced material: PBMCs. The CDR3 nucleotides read TGTGCCAGTAGTATCAGGGAGAACACTGAAGCTTTCTTT. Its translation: CASSIRENTEAFF.